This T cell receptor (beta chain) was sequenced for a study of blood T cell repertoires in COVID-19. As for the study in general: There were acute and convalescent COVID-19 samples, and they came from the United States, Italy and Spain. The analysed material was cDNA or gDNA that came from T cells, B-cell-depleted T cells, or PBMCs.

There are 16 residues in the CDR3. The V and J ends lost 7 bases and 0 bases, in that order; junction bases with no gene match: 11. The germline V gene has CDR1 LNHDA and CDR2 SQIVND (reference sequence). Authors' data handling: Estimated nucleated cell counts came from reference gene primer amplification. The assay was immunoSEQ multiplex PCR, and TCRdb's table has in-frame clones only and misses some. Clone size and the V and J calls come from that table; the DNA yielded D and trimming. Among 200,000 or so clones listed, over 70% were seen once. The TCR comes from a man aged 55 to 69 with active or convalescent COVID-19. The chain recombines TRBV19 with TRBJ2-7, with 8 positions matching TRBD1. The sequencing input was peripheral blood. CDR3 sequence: CASTRSGTGSSYEQYF. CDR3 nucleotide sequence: TGTGCCAGTACCCGATCCGGGACAGGCAGCTCCTACGAGCAGTACTTC. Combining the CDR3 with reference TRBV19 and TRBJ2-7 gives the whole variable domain DGGITQSPKYLFRKEGQNVTLSCEQNLNHDAMYWYRQDPGQGLRLIYYSQIVNDFQKGDIAEGYSVSREKKESFPLTVTSAQKNPTAFYLCASTRSGTGSSYEQYFGPGTRLTVT.